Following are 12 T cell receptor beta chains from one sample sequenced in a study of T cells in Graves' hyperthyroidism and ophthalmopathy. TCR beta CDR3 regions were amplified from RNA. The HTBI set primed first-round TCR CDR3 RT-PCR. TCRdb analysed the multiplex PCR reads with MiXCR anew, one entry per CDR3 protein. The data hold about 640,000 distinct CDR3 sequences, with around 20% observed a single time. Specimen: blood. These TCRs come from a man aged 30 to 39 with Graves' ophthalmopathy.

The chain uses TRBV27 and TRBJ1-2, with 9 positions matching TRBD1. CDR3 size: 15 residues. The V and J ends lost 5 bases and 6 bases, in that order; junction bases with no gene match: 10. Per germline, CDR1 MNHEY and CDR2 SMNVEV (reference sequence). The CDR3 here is CASSATGGASDGYTF. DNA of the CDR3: TGTGCCAGCAGTGCCACAGGGGGCGCATCGGATGGCTACACCTTC.

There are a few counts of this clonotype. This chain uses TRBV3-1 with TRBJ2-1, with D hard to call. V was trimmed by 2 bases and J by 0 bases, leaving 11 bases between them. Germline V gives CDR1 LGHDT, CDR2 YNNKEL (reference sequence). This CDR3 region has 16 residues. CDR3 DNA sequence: TGTGCCAGCAGCCAAATAGGGCTTAGCTCCTACAATGAGCAGTTCTTC. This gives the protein CASSQIGLSSYNEQFF.

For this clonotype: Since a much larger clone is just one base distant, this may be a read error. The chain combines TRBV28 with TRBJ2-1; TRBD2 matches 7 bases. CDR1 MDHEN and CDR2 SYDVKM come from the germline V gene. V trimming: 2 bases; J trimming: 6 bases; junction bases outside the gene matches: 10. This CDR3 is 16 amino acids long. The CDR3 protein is CASSLAPSGNINEQFF. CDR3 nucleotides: TGTGCCAGCAGTTTAGCACCCAGCGGGAATATCAATGAGCAGTTCTTC.

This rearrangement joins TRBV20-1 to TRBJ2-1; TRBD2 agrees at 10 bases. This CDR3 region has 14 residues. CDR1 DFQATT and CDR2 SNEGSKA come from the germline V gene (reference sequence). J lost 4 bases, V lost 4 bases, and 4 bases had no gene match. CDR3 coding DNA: TGCAGTGCTAAGCGGGAGGGTTTGTACAATGAGCAGTTCTTC. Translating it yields CSAKREGLYNEQFF.

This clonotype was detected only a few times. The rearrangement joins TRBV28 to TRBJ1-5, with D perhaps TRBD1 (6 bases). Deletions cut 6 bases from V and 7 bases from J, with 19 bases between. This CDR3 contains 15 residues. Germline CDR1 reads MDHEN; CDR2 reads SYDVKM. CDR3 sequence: CASSPGGGAGQPQHF. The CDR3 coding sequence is TGTGCCAGCAGCCCCGGGGGGGGGGCTGGACAGCCCCAGCATTTT.

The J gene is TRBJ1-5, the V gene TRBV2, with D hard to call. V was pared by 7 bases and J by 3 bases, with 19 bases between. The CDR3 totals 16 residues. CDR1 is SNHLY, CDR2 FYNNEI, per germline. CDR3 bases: TGTGCCAGCACCAGACCCCGAACTGGGAACAATCAGCCCCAGCATTTT. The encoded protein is CASTRPRTGNNQPQHF.

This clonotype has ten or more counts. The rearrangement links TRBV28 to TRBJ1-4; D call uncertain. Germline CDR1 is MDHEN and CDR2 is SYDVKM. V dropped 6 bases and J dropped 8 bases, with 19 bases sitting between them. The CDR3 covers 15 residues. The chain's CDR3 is CASSPLRGVREKLFF. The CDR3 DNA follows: TGTGCCAGCAGCCCCCTTCGCGGTGTAAGGGAAAAACTGTTTTTT.

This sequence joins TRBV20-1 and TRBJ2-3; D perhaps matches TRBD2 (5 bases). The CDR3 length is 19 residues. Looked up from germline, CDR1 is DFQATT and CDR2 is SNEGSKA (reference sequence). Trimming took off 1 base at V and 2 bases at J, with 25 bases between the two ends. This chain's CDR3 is CSARVSPSLLVTFTDTQYF. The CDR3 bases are TGCAGTGCTAGAGTGTCTCCCTCTCTACTAGTTACGTTCACAGATACGCAGTATTTT.

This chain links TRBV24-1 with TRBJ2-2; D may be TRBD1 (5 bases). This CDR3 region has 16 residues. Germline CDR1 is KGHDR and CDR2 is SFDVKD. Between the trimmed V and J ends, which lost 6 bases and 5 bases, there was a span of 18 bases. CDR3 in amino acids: CATSSVWGARTGELFF. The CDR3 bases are TGTGCCACCAGTTCTGTTTGGGGCGCAAGAACCGGGGAGCTGTTTTTT.

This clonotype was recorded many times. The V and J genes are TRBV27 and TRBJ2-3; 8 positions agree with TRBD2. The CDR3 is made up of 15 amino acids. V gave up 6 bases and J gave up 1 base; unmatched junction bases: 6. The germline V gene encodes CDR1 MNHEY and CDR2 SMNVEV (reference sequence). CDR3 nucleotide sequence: TGTGCCAGCAGCCTTACTAGCGGAGGCACAGATACGCAGTATTTT. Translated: CASSLTSGGTDTQYF.

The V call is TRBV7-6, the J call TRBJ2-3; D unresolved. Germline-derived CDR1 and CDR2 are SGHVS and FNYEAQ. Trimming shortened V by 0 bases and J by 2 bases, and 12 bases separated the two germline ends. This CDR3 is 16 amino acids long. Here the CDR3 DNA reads TGTGCCAGCAGCTTAGCGCTAGTGGTTGACACAGATACGCAGTATTTT. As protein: CASSLALVVDTDTQYF.

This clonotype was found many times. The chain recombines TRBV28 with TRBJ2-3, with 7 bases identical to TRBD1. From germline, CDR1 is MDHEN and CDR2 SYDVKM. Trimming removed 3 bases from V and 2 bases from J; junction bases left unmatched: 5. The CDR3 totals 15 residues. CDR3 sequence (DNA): TGTGCCAGCAGTTTTCAGGGGGTGGTCACAGATACGCAGTATTTT. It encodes CASSFQGVVTDTQYF.